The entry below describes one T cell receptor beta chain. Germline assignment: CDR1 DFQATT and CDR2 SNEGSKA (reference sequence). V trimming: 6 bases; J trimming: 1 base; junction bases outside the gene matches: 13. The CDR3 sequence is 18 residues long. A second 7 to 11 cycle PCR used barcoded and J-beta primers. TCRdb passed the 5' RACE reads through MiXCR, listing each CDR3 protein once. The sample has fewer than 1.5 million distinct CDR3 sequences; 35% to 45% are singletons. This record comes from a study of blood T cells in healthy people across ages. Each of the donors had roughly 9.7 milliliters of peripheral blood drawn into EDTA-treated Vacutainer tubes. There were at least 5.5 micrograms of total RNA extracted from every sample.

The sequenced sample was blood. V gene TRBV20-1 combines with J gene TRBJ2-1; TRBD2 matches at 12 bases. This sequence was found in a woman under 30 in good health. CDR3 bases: TGCAGTGCCAATCCCGGGACTAGCGGGCGGAATTCCTACAATGAGCAGTTCTTC. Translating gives CSANPGTSGRNSYNEQFF.